This is a list of T cell receptor beta chains from one sample in a study of T cell repertoires in cytomegalovirus infection. In TCRdb, the reads were re-called with MiXCR into one record per CDR3 protein. The sample holds roughly 920,000 distinct CDR3 sequences, around 32% seen once. These receptors are not linked to any known antigen. This specimen was cultured CD8+ T cells from PBMCs, taken from culture after CMV antigen stimulation. The receptor set was obtained from a human donor in good health (CMV status not recorded). Some clones in this sample may be carry-over from other donors' samples. The conserved cysteine and the conserved F or W are not part of the CDR3 here.

13	TRBV27	ASSSYGDSGNTIY
12	TRBV7-8	ASSTLAGQETQY
13	TRBV6-2/TRBV6-3	ASSYWMGARQPQH
9	TRBV19	ASSTHLEQF
13	TRBV7-8	ASSLKVEGRPEAF
14	TRBV5-4	ASSLYEGALNSPLH
12	TRBV27	ASSFLGASYEQY
11	TRBV12-3/TRBV12-4	ASKESWTGELF
16	TRBV28	ASSSPLGAVPSGHEQF
10	TRBV19	ASSIAGSGAF
17	TRBV7-6	ANSFRDIPSVSLGYGYT
11	TRBV5-1	ASSLDRFTEAF
14	TRBV12-3/TRBV12-4	ASRGTGETIQETQY
12	TRBV10-3	AISEPGVGDEQF
8	TRBV12-5	ASGESGAF
11	TRBV20-1	SARSELSYEQY
12	TRBV5-8	ASSLFRGEQKLF
12	TRBV19	ASRLQGVIGELF
11	TRBV19	ASTGTLDNEQF
16	TRBV12-3/TRBV12-4	ASSLSTGLKPGTGELF